This T cell receptor beta chain was sequenced for a study of radiotherapy plus CTLA-4 blockade in lung cancer. Study background: Of all patients, more than 15% responded objectively and 31% showed disease control. General observations from the study: TCR clones of tumor origin grew in blood after radiotherapy plus ipilimumab.

CDR3 length equals 16 residues. Germline V gene sequence: CDR1 SGHTA, CDR2 FQGNSA. Losses at the gene ends were 4 bases for V and 1 base for J; bases not matched to a gene: 6. Turning to this clone: Its specificity is unknown.

Measured with immunoSEQ multiplex PCR; TCRdb has only the in-frame clones, and not every one. The sample consists of around 82,000 clones, 60% to 85% of them appearing once. The sequence was collected from a human donor with non-small cell lung cancer whose response to radiotherapy plus ipilimumab could not be evaluated. Some clones in this sample may be carry-over from other donors' samples. The starting material was peripheral blood, obtained from a patient treated with radiotherapy plus ipilimumab. V usage is TRBV7-2 and J usage is TRBJ2-4; 8 bases are shared with TRBD1. The CDR3 region is CASSSGQGAAKNIQYF. The CDR3 DNA reads TGTGCCAGCAGCTCCGGCCAGGGGGCTGCCAAAAACATTCAGTACTTC.